This T cell receptor beta chain was identified in a study of regulatory T cells in long-lasting Graves disease. The TCR beta library used iRepertoire HTBI primers with Arm-PCR amplification of CDR3. MiXCR, run by TCRdb on the multiplex PCR reads, gives a single entry per CDR3 protein. Here the sample spans about 430,000 distinct CDR3 sequences, around 23% being singletons. Germline V gives CDR1 MNHEY, CDR2 SMNVEV (reference sequence). With 7 bases clipped from V and 2 bases from J, the junction kept 7 bases outside the gene matches. The CDR3 loop spans 17 amino acids. The time point denotes: persistent/refractory GD, antithyroid drugs over 5 years with positive TRAb. RNA isolated from PBMCs was used to make the TCR library.

The sequence was obtained from a female donor with Graves disease. The sample consisted of peripheral blood mononuclear cells (PBMCs), taken when the disease was refractory, from a patient treated with antithyroid drugs. This chain links TRBV27 with TRBJ2-3; 15 bases are shared with TRBD2. CDR3 sequence reads: CASKGLAGGKSTDTQYF. As DNA, the CDR3 is TGTGCCAGCAAGGGACTAGCGGGAGGCAAATCCACAGATACGCAGTATTTT.